These 3 T cell receptor beta chains came from one sample sequenced in a study of shared clonotypes between healthy human individuals. Assay used: immunoSEQ multiplex PCR; TCRdb lists only in-frame clones, some missing. The data show 1,100,000 or so clones, 78% seen once. Sequencing used memory CD4+ T cells from PBMCs. Subset specified: CD45RA-negative fraction. These receptors all stem from a man between 18 and 35 years old in good health. Some clones in this sample may be carry-over from other donors' samples.

The V and J genes are TRBV11-2 and TRBJ2-7, with 9 bases identical to TRBD1. The CDR3 extends over 15 amino acids. Per germline, CDR1 SGHAT and CDR2 FQNNGV. The J segment lost 9 bases and the V segment lost 5 bases, leaving 14 bases of the junction unmatched. The CDR3 is CASSPDPSTGGWQYF. As DNA, the CDR3 is TGTGCCAGCAGCCCAGATCCTTCCACAGGGGGCTGGCAGTACTTC.

Concerning this clone itself: A much larger clone differs from this one at a single base, so this may be a read error. This specimen includes other DNA sequences encoding the same CDR3. This chain uses TRBV7-9 with TRBJ1-5; D unclear. V lost 1 base, J lost 5 bases, and 3 bases lay in between. The length of the CDR3 is 12 residues. Germline V lookup: CDR1 SEHNR, CDR2 FQNEAQ (reference sequence). The CDR3: CASSLGDQPQHF. CDR3 bases: TGTGCCAGCAGCTTAGGGGATCAGCCCCAGCATTTT.

J is TRBJ1-2 and V is TRBV18, with D uncertain. Germline CDR1 is KGHSH and CDR2 is LQKENI. The CDR3 sequence is 14 residues long. V was shortened by 0 bases and J by 4 bases, with 9 bases between the two germline ends. The CDR3 sequence is CASSPPLSGYGYTF. In DNA form, the CDR3 reads TGTGCCAGCTCACCACCCCTCTCGGGCTATGGCTACACCTTC.